Below, 22 T cell receptor beta chains from the same sample are listed, as sequenced in a study of persistence of HIV-infected CD4 T cells. These receptors' antigens are unknown. Stimulation used about 9.5 ug/mL lysate from CMV-infected fibroblasts. CD40L/CD69 double-negative CD45RO-high memory CD4+ T cells were collected. This was the immunoSEQ version 4 assay in survey mode. The assay was immunoSEQ multiplex PCR, and TCRdb's table has in-frame clones only and misses some. The sample carries over 30,000 clones, roughly 82% recorded once. The sequencing here drew on CD4+ T cells sorted from PBMCs after approximately 18-hour stimulation, taken from a patient who received antiretroviral therapy. The receptors were gathered from an adult woman with HIV who was CMV-seropositive.

The chain uses TRBV5-4 and TRBJ2-6; 8 nucleotides line up with TRBD1. After removal of 0 bases from V and 4 bases from J, the junction contained 6 bases not matched to a gene. The V gene's germline CDR1 is SGHNT and CDR2 YYREEE (reference sequence). CDR3 size: 17 residues. The CDR3 DNA reads as TGTGCCAGCAGCTTGGGACAGGGGCCGGGGGGGGCCAACGTCCTGACTTTC. Its protein is CASSLGQGPGGANVLTF. The complete variable domain, with remaining parts taken from reference TRBV5-4 and TRBJ2-6, reads ETGVTQSPTHLIKTRGQQVTLRCSSQSGHNTVSWYQQALGQGPQFIFQYYREEENGRGNFPPRFSGLQFPNYSSELNVNALELDDSALYLCASSLGQGPGGANVLTFGAGSRLTVL.

The V and J genes are TRBV19 and TRBJ2-7, with D possibly being TRBD2 (5 bases). Germline V CDR1 and CDR2: LNHDA, SQIVND (reference sequence). The CDR3 contains 14 residues. Trimming cost V 3 bases and J 2 bases, with 11 bases left between them. Here the CDR3 DNA reads TGTGCCAGTAGTATGGGCGGGCTAGCCTACGAGCAGTACTTC. It specifies CASSMGGLAYEQYF.

This chain links TRBV4-3 with TRBJ2-2, with TRBD1 as a possible D gene (5 bases). Per germline, CDR1 LGHNA and CDR2 YSLEER. The CDR3 has 13 amino acids. The V gene lost 6 bases and the J gene lost 4 bases, with 9 bases spanning the gap. The DNA of the CDR3 is TGCGCCAGCAGAGGACAATCCACCGGGGAGCTGTTTTTT. Its protein product is CASRGQSTGELFF.

The gene calls are TRBV28 and TRBJ2-1, with D hard to call. The CDR3 has 14 residues. Trimming took off 5 bases at V and 0 bases at J, with 8 bases between the two ends. CDR1 is MDHEN and CDR2 is SYDVKM in the germline V gene. CDR3 DNA sequence: TGTGCCAGCAGTGATACGAGCTCCTACAATGAGCAGTTCTTC. Encoded protein: CASSDTSSYNEQFF. Based on the CDR3 plus reference TRBV28 and TRBJ2-1, the full variable domain is DVKVTQSSRYLVKRTGEKVFLECVQDMDHENMFWYRQDPGLGLRLIYFSYDVKMKEKGDIPEGYSVSREKKERFSLILESASTNQTSMYLCASSDTSSYNEQFFGPGTRLTVL.

The chain employs TRBV9 and TRBJ2-1, with 12 bases fitting TRBD1. This CDR3 comprises 15 residues. J lost 8 bases, V lost 4 bases, and 7 bases had no gene match. Germline V CDR1 and CDR2: SGDLS, YYNGEE. CDR3 sequence: CASSPRDRGPHEQFF. The CDR3 DNA sequence: TGTGCCAGCAGCCCCCGGGACAGGGGGCCACATGAGCAGTTCTTC.

This sequence joins TRBV7-2 and TRBJ2-7; possibly TRBD2 for D (7 bases). V was clipped by 4 bases and J by 3 bases, with 16 bases between them. The CDR3 loop spans 15 amino acids. Germline V gives CDR1 SGHTA, CDR2 FQGNSA. In DNA form, the CDR3 reads TGTGCCAGCAGCTCACAGGGCGGGAGCTTCTACGAGCAGTACTTC. It yields the protein CASSSQGGSFYEQYF. Supplemented by reference TRBV7-2 and TRBJ2-7, the full variable domain reads GAGVSQSPSNKVTEKGKDVELRCDPISGHTALYWYRQSLGQGLEFLIYFQGNSAPDKSGLPSDRFSAERTGGSVSTLTIQRTQQEDSAVYLCASSSQGGSFYEQYFGPGTRLTVT.

The chain employs TRBV28 and TRBJ2-6, with no clear D. Per the germline V gene, CDR1 is MDHEN and CDR2 is SYDVKM. Trimming took 6 bases from V and 3 from J, leaving 27 bases between them. This CDR3 region has 20 residues. CDR3 in DNA: TGTGCCAGCAGGCCGGTAGGGCGGCCTTATGCGACGAATGGGGCCAACGTCCTGACTTTC. Residues: CASRPVGRPYATNGANVLTF.

This clone was recorded a few times. V and J are TRBV6-5 and TRBJ1-1; D is possibly TRBD1 (5 bases). The germline V and J ends were trimmed by 2 bases and 3 bases, with 7 bases remaining between them. This CDR3 comprises 13 residues. The germline gives CDR1 MNHEY, CDR2 SVGAGI. DNA for the CDR3: TGTGCCAGCAGTTACCCAGGGTACACTGAAGCTTTCTTT. Translated, it gives CASSYPGYTEAFF.

V usage is TRBV29-1 and J usage is TRBJ1-2, with D maybe TRBD1 (5 bases). This CDR3 contains 12 residues. CDR1 is SQVTM, CDR2 ANQGSEA, per germline. V was cut by 4 bases and J by 3 bases, with 9 bases left in between. This CDR3 is CSVVVGDYGYTF. CDR3 DNA: TGCAGCGTTGTCGTGGGGGACTATGGCTACACCTTC.

The rearrangement uses TRBV6-1 and TRBJ2-7; 9 nucleotides agree with TRBD2. Germline V gene data show CDR1 as MNHNS and CDR2 as SASEGT. Losses at the gene ends were 4 bases for V and 3 bases for J; bases not matched to a gene: 19. The CDR3 runs 19 residues. The CDR3 here is CASSVPRVVLAGDRYEQYF. For the CDR3, the DNA is TGTGCCAGCAGTGTACCCCGAGTGGTTTTAGCGGGAGATCGCTACGAGCAGTACTTC.

This clone was recorded once. DNA for the CDR3: TGTGCCAGCAGTCCCACCCGGGGCCACGAGACCCAGTACTTC. Amino acid sequence: CASSPTRGHETQYF. The chain has TRBV7-2 and TRBJ2-5; either TRBD1 or TRBD2 may fit D (5 bases each). The germline V gene has CDR1 SGHTA and CDR2 FQGNSA. Trimming shortened V by 6 bases and J by 5 bases, and 16 bases separated the two germline ends. The CDR3 has 14 amino acids.

The chain has TRBV4-2 and TRBJ2-3; no definite D call. The V gene lost 3 bases and the J gene lost 2 bases, with 9 bases spanning the gap. Germline assignment: CDR1 LGHNA and CDR2 YNFKEQ. This CDR3 comprises 14 residues. CDR3 in amino acids: CASSHGGLTDTQYF. For the CDR3, the DNA is TGTGCCAGCAGCCATGGTGGGCTCACAGATACGCAGTATTTT.

The chain recombines TRBV18 with TRBJ1-1, with D possibly TRBD1 on 5 matching bases. V was clipped by 5 bases and J by 2 bases, with 9 bases between them. Germline V lookup: CDR1 KGHSH, CDR2 LQKENI. There are 13 residues in the CDR3. In DNA, the CDR3 is TGTGCCAGCTCAACAGGAGGCAACACTGAAGCTTTCTTT. This gives the protein CASSTGGNTEAFF.

This sequence joins TRBV7-9 and TRBJ1-1; D not resolved. This CDR3 spans 15 amino acids. Germline V gene lookup returns CDR1 SEHNR and CDR2 FQNEAQ (reference sequence). Trimming cost V 2 bases and J 0 bases, with 10 bases left between them. CDR3 sequence: CASSLTVSMNTEAFF. The CDR3 DNA reads as TGTGCCAGCAGCTTAACAGTTTCCATGAACACTGAAGCTTTCTTT.

V usage is TRBV29-1 and J usage is TRBJ2-1, with TRBD2 as a possible D gene (5 bases). V was pared by 4 bases and J by 0 bases, with 13 bases between. Germline CDR1 reads SQVTM; CDR2 reads ANQGSEA. The CDR3 sequence is 15 residues long. DNA of the CDR3: TGCAGCGTTGGGGAGTGGGGAGACTCCTACAATGAGCAGTTCTTC. Its protein product is CSVGEWGDSYNEQFF.

For this clone: Distinct nucleotide sequences in the sample also encode this CDR3. The chain carries TRBV5-1 and TRBJ1-2; 9 positions agree with TRBD1. The CDR3 is 15 residues long. The V segment lost 3 bases and the J segment 1 base; nucleotides outside the gene matches: 4. CDR1 is SGHRS and CDR2 is YFSETQ in the germline V gene. The CDR3 bases are TGCGCCAGCAGCTCCGGACAGGGGAGTAACTATGGCTACACCTTC. Translation: CASSSGQGSNYGYTF.

The chain joins TRBV24-1 to TRBJ2-3; TRBD1 agrees at 10 bases. The CDR3 runs to 14 residues. Trimming removed 7 bases from V and 4 bases from J; junction bases left unmatched: 4. Germline CDR1 reads KGHDR; CDR2 reads SFDVKD. This chain's CDR3 is CATRGQGSADTQYF. The CDR3 DNA sequence: TGTGCCACCAGGGGACAGGGGTCCGCAGATACGCAGTATTTT.

This chain joins TRBV12-3 or TRBV12-4 and TRBJ2-7, with a possible D match to TRBD2 (5 bases). V lost 3 bases and J 2 bases, leaving 8 bases between the germline ends. The CDR3 length is 13 residues. As DNA, the CDR3 is TGTGCCAGCAGTTTGACTACAACCTACGAGCAGTACTTC. Amino acid sequence: CASSLTTTYEQYF.

The chain employs TRBV6-6 and TRBJ1-1, with a possible D match to TRBD1 (6 bases). The length of the CDR3 is 16 residues. Trimming took off 8 bases at V and 3 bases at J, with 22 bases between the two ends. The germline gives CDR1 MNHNY, CDR2 SVGAGI (reference sequence). The CDR3: CASPPGAAAGYTEAFF. As DNA, the CDR3 is TGTGCCAGCCCCCCGGGGGCAGCTGCTGGGTACACTGAAGCTTTCTTT.

Concerning this clone: At one end, the junction sequence differs from germline, possibly due to a read error. The chain has TRBV5-5 and TRBJ1-1, with no clear D. The CDR3 is 13 amino acids. Germline values: CDR1 SGHKS, CDR2 YYEKEE (reference sequence). CDR3 protein: CASRLGPGVEAFF. The CDR3, as DNA: TGTGCCAGCAGATTGGGCCCCGGGGTTGAAGCTTTCTTT.

The chain is built from TRBV7-2 and TRBJ2-3; 10 nucleotides line up with TRBD2. Germline CDR1 and CDR2: SGHTA and FQGNSA. The CDR3 is 15 residues long. V was clipped by 8 bases and J by 3 bases; unmatched bases: 8. The CDR3 reads CASRISGGPTDTQYF. CDR3 sequence (DNA): TGTGCCAGCCGAATTAGCGGGGGGCCGACAGATACGCAGTATTTT.

CDR3 DNA sequence: TGCAGTGCTAGTGATAGAGGACTAGCGTTGGAGACCCAGTACTTC. Amino acids: CSASDRGLALETQYF. The chain uses TRBV20-1 and TRBJ2-5; 9 bases map to TRBD2. This CDR3 has 15 residues. Germline V CDR1 and CDR2: DFQATT, SNEGSKA (reference sequence). Trimming removed 3 bases from V and 5 bases from J; junction bases left unmatched: 10.